The sample holds a few counts of the clone carrying this TCR beta chain. Antigen: not known. Only in-frame clones appear in the TCRdb table, and some are missing; sequencing was by immunoSEQ multiplex PCR. The sample records around 700,000 clones, 74% being singletons. The donors, all of them Caucasian adults, lived in Nashville, Tennessee. This sample was taken from a study of shared clonotypes between healthy human individuals. General observations from the study: A handful of donors shared about 5% of their naive CD4 clonotypes. Although depth was large, rarefaction showed that sequencing of the sorted subsets was incomplete.

Germline V gives CDR1 WNHNN, CDR2 SYGVQD (reference sequence). The CDR3 contains 12 residues. Deletions cut 3 bases from V and 2 bases from J, with 4 bases between. Sequencing was carried out using memory CD4+ T cells sorted from blood. Subset indicated: CD45RA-negative fraction. This sequence joins TRBV10-1 and TRBJ1-2; D is undetermined. The source is a woman aged 25 to 39 in good health. The DNA for the CDR3 is TGCGCCAGCAGTGACGGAAACTATGGCTACACCTTC. This codes for CASSDGNYGYTF.